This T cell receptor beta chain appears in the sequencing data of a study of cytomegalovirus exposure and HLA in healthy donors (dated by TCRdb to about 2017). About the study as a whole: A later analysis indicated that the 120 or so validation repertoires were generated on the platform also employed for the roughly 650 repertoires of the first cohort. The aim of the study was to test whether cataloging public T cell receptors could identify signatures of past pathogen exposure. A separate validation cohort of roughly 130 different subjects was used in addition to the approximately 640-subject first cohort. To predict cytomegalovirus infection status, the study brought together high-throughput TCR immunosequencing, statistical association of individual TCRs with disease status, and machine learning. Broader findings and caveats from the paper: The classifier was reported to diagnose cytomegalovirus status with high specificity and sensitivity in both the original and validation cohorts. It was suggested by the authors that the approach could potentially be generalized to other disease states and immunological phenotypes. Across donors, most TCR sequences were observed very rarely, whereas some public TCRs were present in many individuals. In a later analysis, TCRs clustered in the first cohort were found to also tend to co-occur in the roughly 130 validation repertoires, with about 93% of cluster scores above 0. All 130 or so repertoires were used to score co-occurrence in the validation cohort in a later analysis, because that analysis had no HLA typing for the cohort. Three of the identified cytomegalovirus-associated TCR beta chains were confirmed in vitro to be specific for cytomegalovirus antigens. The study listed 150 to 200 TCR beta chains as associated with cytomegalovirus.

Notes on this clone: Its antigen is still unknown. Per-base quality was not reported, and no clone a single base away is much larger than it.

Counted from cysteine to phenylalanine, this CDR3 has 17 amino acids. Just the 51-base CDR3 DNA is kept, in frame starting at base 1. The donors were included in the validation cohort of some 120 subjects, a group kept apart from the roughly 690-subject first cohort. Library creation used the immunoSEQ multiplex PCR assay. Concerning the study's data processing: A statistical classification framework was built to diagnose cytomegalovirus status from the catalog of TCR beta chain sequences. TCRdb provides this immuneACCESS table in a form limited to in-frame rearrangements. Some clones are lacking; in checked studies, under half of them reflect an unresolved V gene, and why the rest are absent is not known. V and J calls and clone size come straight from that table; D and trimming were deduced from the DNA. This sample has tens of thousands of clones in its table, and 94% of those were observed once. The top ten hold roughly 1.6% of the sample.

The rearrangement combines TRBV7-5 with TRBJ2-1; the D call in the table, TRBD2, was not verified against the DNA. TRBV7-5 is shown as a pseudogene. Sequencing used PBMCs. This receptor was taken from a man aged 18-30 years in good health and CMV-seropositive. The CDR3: CARSQGLAGNSGREQFF. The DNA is TGTGCCAGAAGCCAGGGACTAGCGGGAAATTCAGGGAGGGAGCAGTTCTTC.